A single T cell receptor (beta chain) is shown here with its context. These data originate in a study of prognosis after radiotherapy for stage I lung cancer. This CDR3 has 14 amino acids. The V gene's germline CDR1 is SGHRS and CDR2 YFSETQ. After removal of 1 base from V and 11 bases from J, the junction contained 6 bases not matched to a gene. A volume of approximately 6.5 milliliters of peripheral blood was collected by draw at each of two time points. Two-round multiplex PCR, the amplification method, yielded TCR beta CDR3 from genomic DNA. First-round PCR amplification was performed with primers specific to each TRBV and TRBJ gene. TCRdb fed the multiplex PCR reads into MiXCR, producing one record per CDR3 protein. The sample records some 25,000 distinct CDR3 sequences, roughly 35% being singletons.

The V call is TRBV5-1, the J call TRBJ2-1; 10 bases map to TRBD2. The sequence was collected from a donor at least 50 years old with non-small cell lung cancer. Sequencing used PBMCs, obtained before or after stereotactic body radiation therapy (not recorded which). CDR3 region: CASSLNGLAAKQFF. CDR3 nucleotides: TGCGCCAGCAGCTTGAATGGACTAGCGGCCAAGCAGTTCTTC.